Listed below are T cell receptor beta chains from one sample, sequenced in a study of cytomegalovirus exposure and HLA in healthy donors. Sequencing was performed with immunoSEQ multiplex PCR; in TCRdb, only in-frame clones are kept and a portion is missing. The profile shows 150,000 to 200,000 clones, about four fifths of them singletons. Sequenced material: PBMCs. The receptors originated from a woman aged 30 to 39 in good health and CMV-seropositive. Both conserved end residues are part of each CDR3. A D gene is named only where the DNA matches it firmly. The size entry is marked missing in some rows and otherwise reads once, few, many or a size class.

CASSNPRGFGNTIYF TGTGCCAGTAGTAATCCCAGGGGATTTGGAAACACCATATATTTT TRBJ1-3 . . TRBV19
CAISETDRDEKLFF TGTGCCATCAGTGAAACCGACAGGGACGAAAAACTGTTTTTT TRBJ1-4 few TRBD1 TRBV10-3
CASSSGTSLYEQYF TGTGCCAGCAGCTCCGGGACTTCTCTATACGAGCAGTACTTC TRBJ2-7 few . TRBV5-4
CASSLGGATGELFF TGTGCCAGCAGCTTAGGTGGGGCCACCGGGGAGCTGTTTTTT TRBJ2-2 . . TRBV11-1
CSVSSGDEQYF TGCAGCGTCTCGTCCGGGGACGAGCAGTACTTC TRBJ2-7 . . TRBV29-1
CASSQVRGAGTDTQYF TGTGCCAGCAGTCAAGTTCGGGGTGCGGGGACAGATACGCAGTATTTT TRBJ2-3 . . TRBV6-1
CASSRGYSGGSTDTQYF TGTGCCAGCAGCAGAGGTTATAGCGGGGGAAGCACAGATACGCAGTATTTT TRBJ2-3 . . TRBV21-1
CASSLGATGSEQYF TGTGCCAGCAGCTTGGGGGCCACAGGGTCCGAGCAGTACTTC TRBJ2-7 . . TRBV5-6
CASSLRGRGYEQYF TGTGCCAGCAGCTTACGCGGGAGAGGTTACGAGCAGTACTTC TRBJ2-7 few TRBD2 TRBV7-8
CASRPYRGPSYNEQFF TGTGCCAGCAGACCTTACAGGGGCCCCTCCTACAATGAGCAGTTCTTC TRBJ2-1 . TRBD1 TRBV28
CASSQEAPDNSYNEQFF TGCGCCAGCAGCCAAGAGGCCCCGGACAACTCCTACAATGAGCAGTTCTTC TRBJ2-1 once . TRBV4-1
CASSFGGRNTEAFF TGTGCCAGCAGCTTCGGGGGGAGGAACACTGAAGCTTTCTTT TRBJ1-1 . . TRBV7-9
CASSPGLDVHEQFF TGTGCCAGCAGTCCGGGACTAGACGTTCATGAGCAGTTCTTC TRBJ2-1 . TRBD2 TRBV11-3
CANRDMRNSPLHF TGTGCCAACCGGGACATGAGGAATTCACCCCTCCACTTT TRBJ1-6 . . TRBV10-3
CASSKAETQYF TGTGCCAGCAGCAAAGCAGAGACCCAGTACTTC TRBJ2-5 once . TRBV7-9
CAISGGVNDSPLHF TGTGCCATCAGTGGCGGGGTAAATGATTCACCCCTCCACTTT TRBJ1-6 . . TRBV10-3
CASRALWRGVKETQYF TGTGCCAGCAGGGCCCTCTGGCGGGGGGTTAAAGAGACCCAGTACTTC TRBJ2-5 . TRBD2 TRBV27
CASKQGVDYGYTF TGTGCCAGTAAACAGGGCGTCGACTATGGCTACACCTTC TRBJ1-2 . . TRBV19
CASSYRSGSHEETQYF TGTGCCAGCAGCTACAGAAGCGGGAGCCATGAAGAGACCCAGTACTTC TRBJ2-5 . TRBD2 TRBV5-4
CASSLEWRALTNTEAFF TGTGCCAGCAGCTTAGAATGGCGGGCGTTAACGAACACTGAAGCTTTCTTT TRBJ1-1 . . TRBV11-2
CASSLGRRYETQYF TGTGCCAGCAGCTTAGGCCGTCGTTATGAGACCCAGTACTTC TRBJ2-5 . . TRBV13
CATSRERLAGGLDTQYF TGTGCCACCAGCAGAGAGAGACTAGCGGGAGGTCTAGATACGCAGTATTTT TRBJ2-3 . TRBD2 TRBV15
CASSEDFYNEQFF TGCGCCAGCAGTGAGGACTTCTACAATGAGCAGTTCTTC TRBJ2-1 . . TRBV10-2
CASSQGTRGGQETQYF TGCGCCAGCAGCCAAGGGACTAGGGGGGGGCAAGAGACCCAGTACTTC TRBJ2-5 . . TRBV4-3
CASRNYSNQPQHF TGTGCCAGTAGAAATTATAGCAATCAGCCCCAGCATTTT TRBJ1-5 . . TRBV19
CASSWDRGQETQYF TGTGCCAGCAGTTGGGACAGGGGGCAAGAGACCCAGTACTTC TRBJ2-5 . TRBD1 TRBV7-2
CASSVGGPSDEQYF TGTGCCAGCAGCGTAGGAGGGCCTAGCGACGAGCAGTACTTC TRBJ2-7 once . TRBV9
CASSPNPQTRYEQYF TGTGCCAGCAGCCCTAATCCCCAGACACGGTACGAGCAGTACTTC TRBJ2-7 . . TRBV4-2